Given below is one T cell receptor (beta chain) in context. Its antigen is still unknown. This record comes from a study of cytomegalovirus exposure and HLA in healthy donors. About the research overall: Within an early data release were 85 million or so unique TCRs drawn from HLA-typed donors. Study conclusions and caveats: The study labeled 150 or so TCR beta chains cytomegalovirus-associated.

The germline V gene has CDR1 SNHLY and CDR2 FYNNEI. This CDR3 region has 15 residues. Unmatched junction bases numbered 6, after V lost 6 bases and J lost 2 bases. PCR used 60 Vbeta primers and 13 Jbeta primers. TCRdb's copy holds only in-frame clones and misses some; the assay was immunoSEQ multiplex PCR. Of 150,000 to 200,000 clones listed, around 75% were seen once; the top ten hold about 1.4%. Sequencing input: PBMCs. This TCR came from a woman aged 45-65 years in good health and CMV-seronegative. The chain employs TRBV2 and TRBJ1-2; TRBD1 matches 10 bases. The CDR3, as DNA: TGTGCCAGCAGCGCCACGACAGGGGGCAACTATGGCTACACCTTC. Translation: CASSATTGGNYGYTF.